The TCR beta chain under discussion was sequenced for a study of T-cell memory formation after mild COVID-19. Germline lookup yields CDR1 SNHLY and CDR2 FYNNEI. The germline V and J ends were trimmed by 8 bases and 1 base, with 15 bases remaining between them. The CDR3 consists of 15 residues. General observations from the study: The finding that pre-infection memory included some responding clones suggested that cross-reactive memory joined.

Each CDR3 protein is one row after TCRdb ran MiXCR on the 5' RACE reads. The sample records about 270,000 distinct CDR3 sequences, 15% to 20% being singletons. A note on this clonotype: The antigen is not known.

V usage is TRBV2 and J usage is TRBJ1-5; D call uncertain. This TCR was recovered from a man aged 18 to 29 who had mild COVID-19 (a few samples of this study predate the infection). Cell type and time point are not known. Sequencing was done on a sample of PBMCs or a T cell subset sorted from them (not recorded which). The chain's CDR3 is CASCCLGRSNQPQHF. The DNA for the CDR3 is TGTGCCAGCTGCTGTCTGGGCAGAAGCAATCAGCCCCAGCATTTT.